This passage covers 25 T cell receptor beta chains from one sample sequenced in a study of neoadjuvant anti-PD-1 for oral cavity cancer. Generated by immunoSEQ multiplex PCR, the TCRdb table keeps only in-frame clones and is missing some. The profile shows about 15,000 clones, 60% to 75% of them singletons. Source: PBMCs, taken before nivolumab (anti-PD-1) treatment. All receptors come from a person between 35 and 79 years old with oral cavity squamous cell carcinoma.

This rearrangement joins TRBV19 to TRBJ2-1; 8 nucleotides match TRBD2. Trimming removed 5 bases from V and 9 bases from J; junction bases left unmatched: 12. Per germline, CDR1 LNHDA and CDR2 SQIVND (reference sequence). The CDR3 has 15 amino acids. The CDR3 protein is CASSLTSASRGEQFF. As DNA, the CDR3 is TGTGCCAGTAGTCTGACTAGCGCCTCACGGGGTGAGCAGTTCTTC.

The rearrangement joins TRBV5-1 to TRBJ2-7; 14 bases fit TRBD2. In germline, CDR1 is SGHRS, CDR2 YFSETQ. This CDR3 contains 16 residues. V shed 4 bases and J 4 bases; nucleotides not matched to a gene: 7. CDR3 nucleotides: TGCGCCAGCAGCCCAGGGACTAGCGGGAGTCGGTACGAGCAGTACTTC. Residues: CASSPGTSGSRYEQYF.

The chain carries TRBV10-3 and TRBJ2-1; no clear D. Germline CDR1 and CDR2: ENHRY and SYGVKD. V gave up 6 bases and J gave up 8 bases, with 8 bases separating them. The length of the CDR3 is 11 residues. CDR3 bases: TGTGCCATCAGAGCTACCCATGAGCAGTTCTTC. Residues: CAIRATHEQFF.

The gene calls are TRBV9 and TRBJ1-3, with D maybe TRBD1 (5 bases). CDR3 size: 14 residues. Germline V lookup: CDR1 SGDLS, CDR2 YYNGEE. Trimming took 4 bases from V and 0 from J, leaving 8 bases between them. In DNA, the CDR3 is TGTGCCAGCAGCCGACAGTTCTCTGGAAACACCATATATTTT. Protein product: CASSRQFSGNTIYF.

CDR3 in DNA: TGCGCCAGCAGACATACAGGGGCGGGAGAGCAGTACTTC. This encodes CASRHTGAGEQYF. The chain uses TRBV5-1 and TRBJ2-7; the D gene is possibly TRBD1 (7 bases). CDR3 length: 13 amino acids. Trimming took 5 bases from V and 7 from J, leaving 16 bases between them. CDR1 and CDR2 from the germline V gene are SGHRS and YFSETQ.

The chain recombines TRBV28 with TRBJ1-5; D is unresolved. The CDR3 is 14 amino acids. Trimming cost V 5 bases and J 0 bases, with 8 bases left between them. The germline CDR1 and CDR2 sequences are MDHEN and SYDVKM. The CDR3 coding sequence is TGTGCCAGCAGTGAGGAGTTTAGCAATCAGCCCCAGCATTTT. This encodes CASSEEFSNQPQHF.

J is TRBJ1-2 and V is TRBV29-1, with D tentatively TRBD1 (6 bases). This CDR3 spans 14 amino acids. The germline V gene encodes CDR1 SQVTM and CDR2 ANQGSEA. Trimming removed 2 bases at V and 4 bases at J, with 14 bases between. For the CDR3, the DNA is TGCAGCGTTGAACACAGGGACACCGGCTATGGCTACACCTTC. Its translation is CSVEHRDTGYGYTF.

Only a few counts were recorded for this clone. This sequence joins TRBV15 and TRBJ1-2, with D uncertain. From germline, CDR1 is LNHNV and CDR2 YYDKDF (reference sequence). The CDR3 has 14 residues. V lost 3 bases and J 4 bases, leaving 12 bases between the germline ends. The DNA for the CDR3 is TGTGCCACCAGCAGGGGCAGTAACCTCTATGGCTACACCTTC. This sequence encodes CATSRGSNLYGYTF.

This chain joins TRBV5-4 and TRBJ2-7, with 8 bases aligning to TRBD1. The CDR3 has 13 residues. The V and J ends lost 1 base and 3 bases, in that order; junction bases with no gene match: 0. CDR1 and CDR2 from the germline V gene are SGHNT and YYREEE (reference sequence). The CDR3 sequence is CASSLTGGYEQYF. Here the CDR3 DNA reads TGTGCCAGCAGCTTGACAGGGGGCTACGAGCAGTACTTC.

Details on this clone: The sample holds other DNA sequences that translate to the same CDR3. The chain joins TRBV15 to TRBJ2-5; possibly TRBD2 for D (5 bases). This CDR3 contains 13 residues. With 0 bases removed from V and 5 bases from J, the gap between germline ends came to 7 bases. Germline CDR1 is LNHNV and CDR2 is YYDKDF (reference sequence). The CDR3 loop is CATSRDPGETQYF. DNA of the CDR3: TGTGCCACCAGCAGAGATCCGGGGGAGACCCAGTACTTC.

This clone has a handful of counts. The rearrangement links TRBV4-2 to TRBJ2-5; D unclear. This CDR3 is 13 amino acids long. V shed 4 bases and J shed 4 bases, with 10 bases lying between them. Germline V gene sequence: CDR1 LGHNA, CDR2 YNFKEQ. CDR3 sequence (DNA): TGTGCCAGCAGCCTCAATTGGGGAGAGACCCAGTACTTC. It is translated as CASSLNWGETQYF.

This rearrangement joins TRBV11-2 to TRBJ1-6; D gene unclear. Per germline, CDR1 SGHAT and CDR2 FQNNGV. Between the trimmed V and J ends, which lost 1 base and 7 bases, there was a span of 11 bases. The CDR3 is 15 residues long. The CDR3 region is CASSLGASGNSPLHF. The CDR3 DNA sequence: TGTGCCAGCAGCTTAGGTGCCTCGGGGAATTCACCCCTCCACTTT.

The chain combines TRBV7-2 with TRBJ1-2; no definite D call. V was pared by 4 bases and J by 3 bases, with 12 bases between. This CDR3 is 14 amino acids long. Germline V CDR1 and CDR2: SGHTA, FQGNSA. The CDR3 DNA reads TGTGCCAGCAGCTCGAGGACGGTGGACTATGGCTACACCTTC. This translates into CASSSRTVDYGYTF.

The rearrangement joins TRBV27 to TRBJ1-4, with 11 bases matching TRBD1. This CDR3 is 16 amino acids long. V was pared by 4 bases and J by 8 bases, with 9 bases of the junction left unmatched. Germline lookup yields CDR1 MNHEY and CDR2 SMNVEV (reference sequence). The DNA of the CDR3 is TGTGCCAGCAGTTATGGGACAGGGGGATACCAAGAAAAACTGTTTTTT. Translating it yields CASSYGTGGYQEKLFF.

The chain links TRBV6-5 to TRBJ1-5; the D is unclear. This CDR3 is 13 amino acids long. With 6 bases removed from V and 0 bases from J, the gap between germline ends came to 6 bases. Germline V CDR1 and CDR2: MNHEY, SVGAGI. CDR3 sequence: CASRVGSNQPQHF. Here the CDR3 DNA reads TGTGCCAGCAGAGTAGGTAGCAATCAGCCCCAGCATTTT.

The chain combines TRBV5-1 with TRBJ2-1; 10 nucleotides align to TRBD2. Germline lookup yields CDR1 SGHRS and CDR2 YFSETQ. J lost 3 bases, V lost 5 bases, and 8 bases had no gene match. This CDR3 contains 16 residues. CDR3 sequence: CASSMKTSGVYNEQFF. The CDR3 DNA is TGCGCCAGCAGTATGAAAACTAGCGGGGTCTACAATGAGCAGTTCTTC.

The V gene is TRBV29-1, the J gene TRBJ1-5, with 9 positions matching TRBD1. CDR3 length equals 15 residues. Germline assignment: CDR1 SQVTM and CDR2 ANQGSEA. V gave up 5 bases and J gave up 5 bases; unmatched junction bases: 10. CDR3 in amino acids: CSVLTGGEGYQPQHF. In DNA form, the CDR3 reads TGCAGCGTTCTTACAGGGGGCGAGGGGTATCAGCCCCAGCATTTT.

The chain links TRBV7-9 to TRBJ1-2; D unresolved. CDR3 length equals 14 residues. V dropped 5 bases and J dropped 1 base, with 11 bases sitting between them. Germline CDR1 SEHNR, CDR2 FQNEAQ (reference sequence). The CDR3, as DNA: TGTGCCAGCAGCCCTTACACCGTTAACTATGGCTACACCTTC. It specifies CASSPYTVNYGYTF.

The V and J genes are TRBV6-5 and TRBJ1-5; D gene unclear. CDR3 size: 14 residues. CDR1 and CDR2 (germline): MNHEY, SVGAGI. With 7 bases removed from V and 3 bases from J, the gap between germline ends came to 13 bases. The CDR3 coding sequence is TGTGCCAGCATGCAGAGACACCACAATCAGCCCCAGCATTTT. It is translated as CASMQRHHNQPQHF.

This rearrangement joins TRBV10-2 to TRBJ2-1; 7 bases match TRBD1. V was pared by 2 bases and J by 1 base, with 5 bases of the junction left unmatched. This CDR3 is built from 16 residues. Per the germline V gene, CDR1 is WSHSY and CDR2 is SAAADI. The CDR3 DNA follows: TGCGCCAGCAGTGAGAGGACAGGTCTATCCTACAATGAGCAGTTCTTC. Translating it yields CASSERTGLSYNEQFF.

The CDR3 sequence is CASSGGTGPISGANVLTF. The CDR3 coding sequence is TGCGCCAGCAGCGGGGGGACAGGGCCTATCTCTGGGGCCAACGTCCTGACTTTC. The gene calls are TRBV5-1 and TRBJ2-6, with 9 bases matching TRBD1. The CDR3 covers 18 residues. The V segment lost 4 bases and the J segment 0 bases; nucleotides outside the gene matches: 8. Germline V gives CDR1 SGHRS, CDR2 YFSETQ.

J is TRBJ2-1 and V is TRBV2; 8 bases are a match to TRBD2. The length of the CDR3 is 15 residues. After removal of 8 bases from V and 5 bases from J, the junction contained 11 bases not matched to a gene. Germline V CDR1 and CDR2: SNHLY, FYNNEI. Here the CDR3 DNA reads TGTGCCAGCGGGGAGCAAGGACTAGCCGACAATGAGCAGTTCTTC. Translation: CASGEQGLADNEQFF.

The chain has TRBV29-1 and TRBJ1-1; D is ambiguous. The length of the CDR3 is 13 residues. V was trimmed by 4 bases and J by 4 bases, leaving 13 bases between them. The germline V gene encodes CDR1 SQVTM and CDR2 ANQGSEA. CDR3 DNA sequence: TGCAGCGTTGGAAGGGCTCTGGGCACTGAAGCTTTCTTT. This translates into CSVGRALGTEAFF.

The chain uses TRBV10-1 and TRBJ2-7, with D unclear. CDR3 length: 13 amino acids. Germline CDR1 and CDR2: WNHNN and SYGVQD (reference sequence). With 2 bases removed from V and 6 bases from J, the gap between germline ends came to 11 bases. The CDR3: CASSERRVSEQYF. In nucleotides, the CDR3 is TGCGCCAGCAGTGAGAGAAGGGTGAGCGAGCAGTACTTC.

This sequence joins TRBV6-5 and TRBJ1-2; 8 nucleotides match TRBD1. Germline CDR1 is MNHEY and CDR2 is SVGAGI. Trimming at V came to 6 bases and at J to 5 bases, leaving 5 bases not matched to a gene. This CDR3 comprises 13 residues. The CDR3 loop is CASSPDRAYGYTF. Written as DNA, the CDR3 is TGTGCCAGCAGCCCGGACAGGGCATATGGCTACACCTTC.